This record looks at one T cell receptor beta chain sequence and its context. Time point noted: pretreatment peripheral blood. These data belong to a study of PD-L1 blockade in urothelial cancer. For the study at large: Chemotherapy regimens numbering 0 to 3 had been given to patients.

The table came from immunoSEQ multiplex PCR; TCRdb's copy has only in-frame clones and leaves some out. The table records 55,000 to 75,000 clones, approximately 80% of them present only once. CDR1 and CDR2 from the germline V gene are SGDLS and YYNGEE. Trimming removed 0 bases at V and 0 bases at J, with 9 bases between. This CDR3 has 15 amino acids. V gene TRBV9 combines with J gene TRBJ1-1; no reliable D call. The material was PBMCs, obtained around atezolizumab (anti-PD-L1) treatment. This receptor was taken from a man aged 65 to 79 with urothelial cancer. This CDR3 reads CASSVVDIMNTEAFF. The CDR3 DNA reads TGTGCCAGCAGCGTAGTAGATATTATGAACACTGAAGCTTTCTTT.